This TCR beta chain was retrieved from a study of control samples from healthy donors and cancer patients. This clone is a singleton in its sample. The germline V gene has CDR1 SGHNT and CDR2 YYREEE (reference sequence). The CDR3 contains 18 residues. The junction had 9 bases not matched to a gene; V was cut back by 3 bases and J by 0 bases. The method was immunoSEQ multiplex PCR; TCRdb's version includes in-frame clones alone and lacks a portion of them. The table records around 130,000 clones, about 88% of them present only once. This chain uses TRBV5-4 with TRBJ1-4; the match to TRBD1 covers 9 bases. Material: blood. The clonotype was recovered from a man aged 50 to 59 in good health. CDR3 nucleotides: TGTGCCAGCAGCTCCAAGACAGGGGGTCCAGCAACTAATGAAAAACTGTTTTTT. Translating gives CASSSKTGGPATNEKLFF.